Listed here are 29 T cell receptor beta chains from one sample, sequenced in a study of CD8+ T cells in alopecia areata. Investigators isolated RNA and reverse transcribed it into cDNA to act as the sequencing template. The assay was immunoSEQ multiplex PCR, and TCRdb's table has in-frame clones only and misses some. The sample yields tens of thousands of clones, around 44% seen once. The sample was NKG2D-low CD8+ T cells sorted from blood. The receptor set was obtained from a human donor with alopecia areata.

The chain carries TRBV5-6 and TRBJ2-1; D is perhaps TRBD1 (6 bases). The V end lost 2 bases, the J end lost 6 bases, and 9 bases lay between the germline ends. CDR1 is SGHDT and CDR2 is YYEEEE in the germline V gene. This CDR3 has 13 residues. CDR3 DNA: TGTGCCAGCAGCTTTGGACAGCCCAATGAGCAGTTCTTC. Translating it yields CASSFGQPNEQFF.

This clone was seen only a few times. This chain joins TRBV29-1 and TRBJ2-2; 7 positions match TRBD1. V shed 5 bases, J shed 2 bases, and the junction held 8 bases outside the gene matches. This CDR3 comprises 15 residues. Germline CDR1 is SQVTM and CDR2 is ANQGSEA. CDR3 bases: TGCAGCGTTACAACAGGGGCTGGTAACACCGGGGAGCTGTTTTTT. Translated: CSVTTGAGNTGELFF.

A few counts support this clone. The rearrangement links TRBV29-1 to TRBJ2-2; D gene unclear. Trimming removed 3 bases at V and 3 bases at J, with 14 bases between. There are 15 residues in the CDR3. Germline lookup yields CDR1 SQVTM and CDR2 ANQGSEA. CDR3 amino acids: CSVDAGVGDTGELFF. As DNA, the CDR3 is TGCAGCGTTGACGCCGGCGTCGGCGACACCGGGGAGCTGTTTTTT.

CDR3 DNA sequence: TGCAGCGTTGAAGCCGGGGGCGCCTATGGCTACACCTTC. The encoded protein is CSVEAGGAYGYTF. The chain employs TRBV29-1 and TRBJ1-2; possibly TRBD1 for D (6 bases). Trimming pared 1 base from V and 4 bases from J, leaving 10 bases between. In germline, CDR1 is SQVTM, CDR2 ANQGSEA. The length of the CDR3 is 13 residues.

The chain links TRBV29-1 to TRBJ2-7, with D tentatively TRBD2 (6 bases). This CDR3 spans 13 amino acids. Per the germline V gene, CDR1 is SQVTM and CDR2 is ANQGSEA. V was shortened by 6 bases and J by 3 bases, with 15 bases between the two germline ends. The DNA for the CDR3 is TGCAGCGTCACCATGGGGGGTTACTACGAGCAGTACTTC. This sequence encodes CSVTMGGYYEQYF.

The chain combines TRBV7-9 with TRBJ2-7; 14 bases are a match to TRBD2. This CDR3 spans 14 amino acids. Germline-derived CDR1 and CDR2 are SEHNR and FQNEAQ (reference sequence). Germline trimming cut 6 bases from V and 3 bases from J; bases unmatched to any gene: 1. CDR3 in amino acids: CASSGTSGSYEQYF. CDR3 nucleotides: TGTGCCAGCAGTGGGACTAGCGGGAGCTACGAGCAGTACTTC.

The chain carries TRBV5-6 and TRBJ2-7; D unclear. Germline CDR1 is SGHDT and CDR2 is YYEEEE. This CDR3 comprises 12 residues. V shed 2 bases and J shed 6 bases, with 9 bases lying between them. The CDR3 loop reads CASSFQTGEQYF. In nucleotides, the CDR3 is TGTGCCAGCAGCTTCCAAACGGGCGAGCAGTACTTC.

This clone showed up just a few times. The chain combines TRBV7-9 with TRBJ2-6; 9 positions match TRBD2. Trimming at V came to 4 bases and at J to 0 bases, leaving 4 bases not matched to a gene. Looked up from germline, CDR1 is SEHNR and CDR2 is FQNEAQ (reference sequence). The CDR3 is 17 amino acids. CDR3 nucleotide sequence: TGTGCCAGCAGCTCGACTAGCGGACCCTCTGGGGCCAACGTCCTGACTTTC. Translated: CASSSTSGPSGANVLTF.

The CDR3 nucleotides are TGTGCCAGCAACACCCCCGGGGAGCTGTTTTTT. This codes for CASNTPGELFF. This chain uses TRBV2 with TRBJ2-2; D not resolved. The CDR3 extends over 11 amino acids. The V end lost 7 bases, the J end lost 6 bases, and 6 bases lay between the germline ends. The germline gives CDR1 SNHLY, CDR2 FYNNEI.

The chain carries TRBV7-9 and TRBJ2-7; D perhaps matches TRBD1 (7 bases). Trimming stripped 5 bases from V and 3 bases from J, with 11 bases between. This CDR3 has 13 residues. Germline V gene data show CDR1 as SEHNR and CDR2 as FQNEAQ (reference sequence). In DNA, the CDR3 is TGTGCCAGCAGCCGCGGGACAGACTACGAGCAGTACTTC. Translated: CASSRGTDYEQYF.

This clone has more than one count but fewer than ten. The chain is built from TRBV28 and TRBJ1-5; D is undetermined. Per germline, CDR1 MDHEN and CDR2 SYDVKM. CDR3 length equals 12 residues. The germline V and J ends were trimmed by 5 bases and 12 bases, with 14 bases remaining between them. CDR3 protein: CASSPNVQIQHF. For the CDR3, the DNA is TGTGCCAGCAGTCCCAACGTACAGATCCAGCATTTT.

For this clone: Other DNA sequences in this specimen translate into the identical CDR3. The V and J genes are TRBV27 and TRBJ2-7; D call uncertain. The CDR3 length is 11 residues. Germline CDR1 MNHEY, CDR2 SMNVEV (reference sequence). Trimming stripped 3 bases from V and 4 bases from J, with 4 bases between. Here the CDR3 DNA reads TGTGCCAGCAGTTTGGGGTACGAGCAGTACTTC. Translated, it gives CASSLGYEQYF.

The chain carries TRBV9 and TRBJ2-6; a possible D gene is TRBD2 (7 bases). The CDR3 length is 18 residues. Germline assignment: CDR1 SGDLS and CDR2 YYNGEE. Deletions cut 4 bases from V and 2 bases from J, with 19 bases between. CDR3 protein: CASSSPPGGQTGANVLTF. The CDR3 DNA reads TGTGCCAGCAGCTCCCCCCCCGGGGGGCAGACTGGGGCCAACGTCCTGACTTTC.

The chain combines TRBV11-2 with TRBJ2-3; 9 nucleotides line up with TRBD2. The ends lost 5 bases at V and 1 base at J; junction bases unmatched: 7. The germline V gene encodes CDR1 SGHAT and CDR2 FQNNGV. The CDR3 has 16 amino acids. CDR3 in amino acids: CASSGLAGAGTDTQYF. The CDR3 coding sequence is TGTGCCAGCAGCGGTTTAGCGGGAGCTGGCACAGATACGCAGTATTTT.

This clone was recorded a few times. V usage is TRBV15 and J usage is TRBJ2-5; 11 bases are shared with TRBD2. Trimming removed 0 bases from V and 4 bases from J; junction bases left unmatched: 1. Per the germline V gene, CDR1 is LNHNV and CDR2 is YYDKDF (reference sequence). This CDR3 spans 15 amino acids. CDR3 DNA: TGTGCCACCAGCAGAGATAGCGGGGGGGCAGAGACCCAGTACTTC. It is translated as CATSRDSGGAETQYF.

V is TRBV7-2 and J is TRBJ2-5; D gene uncertain. V was trimmed by 1 base and J by 5 bases, leaving 17 bases between them. Germline V gene lookup returns CDR1 SGHTA and CDR2 FQGNSA. CDR3 length equals 16 residues. CDR3 in DNA: TGTGCCAGCAGCTTAGTCGCCGCGAGAGGAACGGAGACCCAGTACTTC. Amino acids: CASSLVAARGTETQYF.

This clone was seen a few times. The V call is TRBV29-1, the J call TRBJ1-2; D unclear. This CDR3 has 12 residues. Germline CDR1 SQVTM, CDR2 ANQGSEA. CDR3: CIIPLADYGYTF. CDR3 bases: TGCATCATCCCTTTGGCGGACTATGGCTACACCTTC.

The chain couples TRBV6-6 to TRBJ2-3, with D hard to call. The V gene's germline CDR1 is MNHNY and CDR2 SVGAGI (reference sequence). The CDR3 runs 13 residues. V lost 2 bases and J lost 1, with 4 bases in between. The CDR3 spells CASSYMRTDTQYF. CDR3 bases: TGTGCCAGCAGTTACATGCGCACAGATACGCAGTATTTT.

The V gene is TRBV29-1, the J gene TRBJ1-5, with 7 bases fitting TRBD1. J lost 1 base, V lost 4 bases, and 1 base had no gene match. The CDR3 is 13 residues long. Looked up from germline, CDR1 is SQVTM and CDR2 is ANQGSEA. The CDR3 nucleotides read TGCAGCGTTGCCAGGGGGAGCAATCAGCCCCAGCATTTT. Its protein product is CSVARGSNQPQHF.

The table lists this clone with a few counts. V usage is TRBV6-6 and J usage is TRBJ1-5; no clear D. Germline assignment: CDR1 MNHNY and CDR2 SVGAGI (reference sequence). The CDR3 sequence is 15 residues long. V shed 3 bases and J shed 4 bases, with 13 bases lying between them. The CDR3 nucleotides read TGTGCCAGCAGTTATTACCAAGGGCCTAATCAGCCCCAGCATTTT. It is translated as CASSYYQGPNQPQHF.

This chain uses TRBV7-2 with TRBJ1-2; no definite D call. Deletions cut 2 bases from V and 4 bases from J, with 8 bases between. The CDR3 loop spans 13 amino acids. Germline-derived CDR1 and CDR2 are SGHTA and FQGNSA. The CDR3 sequence: CASSLYQAYGYTF. The CDR3 nucleotides are TGTGCCAGCAGCTTATATCAGGCCTATGGCTACACCTTC.

The rearrangement links TRBV4-3 to TRBJ2-7, with D uncertain. The CDR3 spans 14 residues. The V end was cut by 0 bases, the J end by 3 bases, with 9 bases between. Per the germline V gene, CDR1 is LGHNA and CDR2 is YSLEER. CDR3 sequence: CASSQDRINYEQYF. CDR3 in DNA: TGCGCCAGCAGCCAAGATCGGATCAACTACGAGCAGTACTTC.

In this sample, this clone turned up a few times. V usage is TRBV5-5 and J usage is TRBJ2-3; the match to TRBD2 covers 10 bases. V was clipped by 0 bases and J by 6 bases; unmatched bases: 7. Looked up from germline, CDR1 is SGHKS and CDR2 is YYEKEE (reference sequence). This CDR3 region has 16 residues. The chain's CDR3 is CASSLVPSGSLDTQYF. CDR3 bases: TGTGCCAGCAGCTTGGTTCCTAGCGGGAGCTTGGATACGCAGTATTTT.

This chain uses TRBV30 with TRBJ1-1; D is unresolved. The CDR3 sequence is 12 residues long. The V gene's germline CDR1 is GTSNPN and CDR2 SVGIG (reference sequence). V lost 8 bases to trimming and J lost 4 bases, with 14 bases between them. The CDR3 DNA follows: TGTGCCGCCCAAGGAACGCCCACTGAAGCTTTCTTT. It encodes CAAQGTPTEAFF.

This clone has a handful of counts. The CDR3: CSVEEYWSSGNTIYF. DNA for the CDR3: TGCAGCGTTGAAGAATACTGGAGCTCTGGAAACACCATATATTTT. The rearrangement links TRBV29-1 to TRBJ1-3; D unresolved. The CDR3 length is 15 residues. In germline, CDR1 is SQVTM, CDR2 ANQGSEA. V was clipped by 0 bases and J by 0 bases, with 9 bases between them.

In its sample, this clone was seen a few times. V is TRBV4-1 and J is TRBJ2-1; 10 bases align to TRBD2. Germline V gene lookup returns CDR1 MGHRA and CDR2 YSYEKL. The CDR3 is 18 amino acids. V shed 2 bases, J shed 5 bases, and the junction held 12 bases outside the gene matches. CDR3 region: CASSQRFGRTSGNNEQFF. The CDR3 bases are TGCGCCAGCAGCCAACGATTTGGCAGGACTAGCGGAAACAATGAGCAGTTCTTC.

The chain uses TRBV5-1 and TRBJ2-5, with D hard to call. This CDR3 contains 15 residues. Germline assignment: CDR1 SGHRS and CDR2 YFSETQ. Trimming pared 2 bases from V and 2 bases from J, leaving 13 bases between. The CDR3 DNA reads as TGCGCCAGCAGCTTTGAGAGAGGTGGGCAAGAGACCCAGTACTTC. It encodes CASSFERGGQETQYF. Drawing the rest from reference TRBV5-1 and TRBJ2-5, the complete variable domain is KAGVTQTPRYLIKTRGQQVTLSCSPISGHRSVSWYQQTPGQGLQFLFEYFSETQRNKGNFPGRFSGRQFSNSRSEMNVSTLELGDSALYLCASSFERGGQETQYFGPGTRLLVL.

The gene calls are TRBV4-3 and TRBJ1-2, with D possibly TRBD1 on 6 matching bases. CDR1 and CDR2 from the germline V gene are LGHNA and YSLEER. The ends were cut back, 1 base at V and 5 bases at J, with 11 bases in the middle. The CDR3 has 14 amino acids. In DNA, the CDR3 is TGCGCCAGCAGCCAAGGTGCAGGGGAGTATGGCTACACCTTC. This sequence encodes CASSQGAGEYGYTF.

V usage is TRBV20-1 and J usage is TRBJ1-2, with D unresolved. V dropped 5 bases and J dropped 4 bases, with 5 bases sitting between them. The CDR3 spans 10 residues. Germline loops: CDR1 DFQATT, CDR2 SNEGSKA (reference sequence). Here the CDR3 reads CSADTYGYTF. The DNA for the CDR3 is TGCAGTGCTGACACCTATGGCTACACCTTC.